The 27 T cell receptor beta chains reported below all come from one sample, sequenced in a study of cytomegalovirus exposure and HLA in healthy donors. In the PCR, 60 Vbeta and 13 Jbeta primers were used. Sequencing was performed with immunoSEQ multiplex PCR; in TCRdb, only in-frame clones are kept and a portion is missing. The data show around 160,000 clones, about 77% seen once. Sequenced material: PBMCs. All receptors derive from a male donor in good health and CMV-seropositive.

The CDR3 region is CAANRATGELFF. DNA of the CDR3: TGTGCCGCAAACAGGGCCACCGGGGAGCTGTTTTTT. The chain employs TRBV30 and TRBJ2-2; D might be TRBD1 (6 bases). The CDR3 is made up of 12 amino acids. V was shortened by 8 bases and J by 4 bases, with 11 bases between the two germline ends. CDR1 is GTSNPN, CDR2 SVGIG, per germline (reference sequence). The full variable domain, in which reference TRBV30 and TRBJ2-2 provide the parts outside the CDR3, is SQTIHQWPATLVQPVGSPLSLECTVEGTSNPNLYWYRQAAGRGLQLLFYSVGIGQISSEVPQNLSASRPQDRQFILSSKKLLLSDSGFYLCAANRATGELFFGEGSRLTVL.

V and J are TRBV19 and TRBJ2-7; TRBD2 might be the D (5 bases). The CDR3 covers 14 residues. Trimming left V 5 bases short and J 2 bases short, with 13 bases between. Germline-derived CDR1 and CDR2 are LNHDA and SQIVND (reference sequence). In DNA form, the CDR3 reads TGTGCCAGTAGTCGGTTGGGAGACCCCTACGAGCAGTACTTC. Amino acids: CASSRLGDPYEQYF.

The chain couples TRBV13 to TRBJ2-5; no definite D call. CDR1 and CDR2 from the germline V gene are PRHDT and FYEKMQ (reference sequence). This CDR3 is built from 17 residues. Trimming took 3 bases from V and 5 from J, leaving 22 bases between them. The CDR3 bases are TGTGCCAGCAGCTTTGGCCAGCAGCGAAAACACGGGGAGACCCAGTACTTC. The encoded protein is CASSFGQQRKHGETQYF.

This clone was seen a handful of times. The V call is TRBV7-9, the J call TRBJ2-3, with a tentative D call TRBD2 (5 bases). The CDR3 is made up of 15 amino acids. Trimming left V 7 bases short and J 4 bases short, with 18 bases between. Germline CDR1 is SEHNR and CDR2 is FQNEAQ (reference sequence). CDR3 DNA: TGTGCCAGCAACCCTTCGTCGGACTCACCAGATACGCAGTATTTT. It yields the protein CASNPSSDSPDTQYF. The variable domain in full, with the rest retrieved from reference TRBV7-9 and TRBJ2-3, is DTGVSQNPRHKITKRGQNVTFRCDPISEHNRLYWYRQTLGQGPEFLTYFQNEAQLEKSRLLSDRFSAERPKGSFSTLEIQRTEQGDSAMYLCASNPSSDSPDTQYFGPGTRLTVL.

The chain carries TRBV2 and TRBJ2-2; D is possibly TRBD2 (6 bases). The CDR3 length is 15 residues. Germline V lookup: CDR1 SNHLY, CDR2 FYNNEI. The V gene lost 3 bases and the J gene lost 13 bases, with 21 bases spanning the gap. CDR3 in amino acids: CASSEWGEEQSGLFF. For the CDR3, the DNA is TGTGCCAGCAGTGAGTGGGGGGAAGAACAGTCGGGGCTGTTTTTT.

This clone was seen once. This rearrangement joins TRBV5-6 to TRBJ2-7; D is possibly TRBD1 (5 bases). This CDR3 has 13 residues. From germline, CDR1 is SGHDT and CDR2 YYEEEE. Trimming took off 0 bases at V and 6 bases at J, with 10 bases between the two ends. In DNA, the CDR3 is TGTGCCAGCAGCTTGGGGGGCCCATTCGAGCAGTACTTC. Amino acid sequence: CASSLGGPFEQYF.

The gene calls are TRBV13 and TRBJ1-1; maybe TRBD1 (6 bases). The V gene's germline CDR1 is PRHDT and CDR2 FYEKMQ (reference sequence). This CDR3 contains 17 residues. Trimming pared 0 bases from V and 3 bases from J, leaving 17 bases between. The CDR3 bases are TGTGCCAGCAGCTTAGGGGGGGCGGGGGGATTGGACACTGAAGCTTTCTTT. It is translated as CASSLGGAGGLDTEAFF.

The chain has TRBV19 and TRBJ1-1, with D uncertain. Deletions cut 4 bases from V and 1 base from J, with 10 bases between. The length of the CDR3 is 14 residues. CDR1 and CDR2 (germline): LNHDA, SQIVND (reference sequence). This CDR3 is CASSTDLRNTEAFF. CDR3 bases: TGTGCCAGTAGTACCGACTTGAGGAACACTGAAGCTTTCTTT. Full variable domain (remainder filled in from reference TRBV19 and TRBJ1-1): DGGITQSPKYLFRKEGQNVTLSCEQNLNHDAMYWYRQDPGQGLRLIYYSQIVNDFQKGDIAEGYSVSREKKESFPLTVTSAQKNPTAFYLCASSTDLRNTEAFFGQGTRLTVV.

This sequence joins TRBV7-9 and TRBJ2-1; D possibly corresponds to TRBD2 (6 bases). The V end was cut by 8 bases, the J end by 2 bases, with 13 bases between. This CDR3 spans 14 amino acids. Germline CDR1 and CDR2: SEHNR and FQNEAQ (reference sequence). CDR3 amino acids: CASRPWEAYNEQFF. The DNA for the CDR3 is TGTGCCAGCCGACCGTGGGAGGCCTACAATGAGCAGTTCTTC.

This clone came up a few times. The chain uses TRBV2 and TRBJ1-6; D gene ambiguous. The CDR3 has 13 residues. Germline V CDR1 and CDR2: SNHLY, FYNNEI. V was cut by 7 bases and J by 0 bases, with 4 bases left in between. The CDR3, as DNA: TGTGCCAGCACGAGCTCCTATAATTCACCCCTCCACTTT. Protein product: CASTSSYNSPLHF. Based on the CDR3 plus reference TRBV2 and TRBJ1-6, the full variable domain is EPEVTQTPSHQVTQMGQEVILRCVPISNHLYFYWYRQILGQKVEFLVSFYNNEISEKSEIFDDQFSVERPDGSNFTLKIRSTKLEDSAMYFCASTSSYNSPLHFGNGTRLTVT.

This clone has more than one count but fewer than ten. The V and J genes are TRBV9 and TRBJ2-3, with 8 bases that match TRBD2. The CDR3 is 16 residues long. Germline assignment: CDR1 SGDLS and CDR2 YYNGEE. V lost 0 bases, J lost 4 bases, and 7 bases stayed unmatched. The CDR3 DNA reads as TGTGCCAGCAGCGTAGCTCGGCGGGGGGCTTCAGATACGCAGTATTTT. This codes for CASSVARRGASDTQYF.

The genes are TRBV4-2 and TRBJ1-2; 8 bases agree with TRBD1. The CDR3 covers 17 residues. J was trimmed by 4 bases and V by 2 bases; bases with no gene match: 12. The germline CDR1 and CDR2 sequences are LGHNA and YNFKEQ. The CDR3 DNA follows: TGTGCCAGCAGCCAAAGGGCCCAGGACAGGGCCTTCTATGGCTACACCTTC. Translated: CASSQRAQDRAFYGYTF.

Only a few counts were recorded for this clone. At the DNA level, this CDR3 is encoded by other sequences in the same sample as well. The chain is built from TRBV11-2 and TRBJ1-5, with 7 bases aligning to TRBD1. The J segment lost 2 bases and the V segment lost 0 bases, leaving 1 base of the junction unmatched. The CDR3 runs to 15 residues. The germline gives CDR1 SGHAT, CDR2 FQNNGV. CDR3 region: CASSLDRGGNQPQHF. The CDR3 DNA follows: TGTGCCAGCAGCTTAGACAGGGGGGGCAATCAGCCCCAGCATTTT.

This chain links TRBV6-5 with TRBJ2-1; no clear D gene. This CDR3 spans 12 amino acids. V lost 0 bases to trimming and J lost 10 bases, with 7 bases between them. CDR1 is MNHEY, CDR2 SVGAGI, per germline. CDR3 coding DNA: TGTGCCAGCAGTTACTCGAGCCAAGAGCAGTTCTTC. Encoded protein: CASSYSSQEQFF.

This chain uses TRBV18 with TRBJ2-1, with D possibly TRBD1 on 5 matching bases. Trimming stripped 2 bases from V and 8 bases from J, with 13 bases between. The CDR3 runs 14 residues. Looked up from germline, CDR1 is KGHSH and CDR2 is LQKENI. CDR3 nucleotide sequence: TGTGCCAGCTCACCATCAGGGATTAGTGATGAGCAGTTCTTC. Protein sequence: CASSPSGISDEQFF.

This clone was recorded a few times. The chain carries TRBV2 and TRBJ1-5; no clear D gene. This CDR3 has 15 residues. Deletions cut 5 bases from V and 2 bases from J, with 13 bases between. Germline CDR1 SNHLY, CDR2 FYNNEI. The CDR3 loop reads CASSQDSTGNQPQHF. CDR3 DNA: TGTGCCAGCAGTCAAGACTCCACAGGCAATCAGCCCCAGCATTTT.

This clone appeared a few times. This chain uses TRBV5-1 with TRBJ2-7; 8 nucleotides line up with TRBD2. V was clipped by 1 base and J by 0 bases; unmatched bases: 9. The germline V gene encodes CDR1 SGHRS and CDR2 YFSETQ. CDR3 length equals 17 residues. The CDR3 DNA is TGCGCCAGCAGCTTGAGGACTAGCCTGTCGAGCTCCTACGAGCAGTACTTC. As protein: CASSLRTSLSSSYEQYF.

J is TRBJ1-5 and V is TRBV19; D ambiguous. The V end was cut by 7 bases, the J end by 4 bases, with 29 bases between. CDR3 length: 19 residues. In germline, CDR1 is LNHDA, CDR2 SQIVND (reference sequence). The CDR3 reads CASTLGRLGPESVNQPQHF. CDR3 bases: TGTGCCAGTACCTTGGGGAGGCTGGGCCCAGAGTCTGTGAATCAGCCCCAGCATTTT.

V and J are TRBV27 and TRBJ2-7; possible D gene TRBD1, 5 bases. CDR3 length equals 15 residues. Germline CDR1 reads MNHEY; CDR2 reads SMNVEV (reference sequence). V was shortened by 2 bases and J by 7 bases, with 18 bases between the two germline ends. CDR3 DNA sequence: TGTGCCAGCAGTTTAGGTCCCGCAGGGTATGGAGAGCAGTACTTC. Its translation: CASSLGPAGYGEQYF.

The CDR3: CASSATPGGNTEAFF. In DNA, the CDR3 is TGTGCCAGCAGCGCCACCCCAGGGGGCAACACTGAAGCTTTCTTT. The chain couples TRBV9 to TRBJ1-1; 8 bases match TRBD1. This CDR3 is 15 amino acids long. Trimming cost V 3 bases and J 2 bases; bases outside gene matches: 6. CDR1 is SGDLS, CDR2 YYNGEE, per germline.

The rearrangement uses TRBV27 and TRBJ1-2; TRBD1 agrees at 7 bases. Per germline, CDR1 MNHEY and CDR2 SMNVEV (reference sequence). The J segment lost 4 bases and the V segment lost 2 bases, leaving 4 bases of the junction unmatched. The CDR3 totals 14 residues. CDR3: CASSLHDRAYGYTF. CDR3 nucleotides: TGTGCCAGCAGTTTACACGACAGGGCCTATGGCTACACCTTC.

The chain couples TRBV21-1 to TRBJ1-1; TRBD1 is taken as the D call from the table, unchecked against the DNA. TRBV21-1 has pseudogene status. The CDR3 extends over 17 amino acids. Written as DNA, the CDR3 is TGTGCCAGCAGCAAAGTTGTGCCAGGGGGTCTAAACACTGAAGCTTTCTTT. This codes for CASSKVVPGGLNTEAFF.

CDR3 loop: CASSSTGSYEQYF. In DNA form, the CDR3 reads TGCGCCAGCAGCTCCACGGGATCCTACGAGCAGTACTTC. The rearrangement joins TRBV4-1 to TRBJ2-7; tentative D call: TRBD2 (5 bases). V lost 5 bases and J 1 base, leaving 9 bases between the germline ends. Germline CDR1 is MGHRA and CDR2 is YSYEKL. The CDR3 is made up of 13 amino acids.

The chain uses TRBV30 and TRBJ1-1, with 11 bases aligning to TRBD1. The CDR3 length is 12 residues. From germline, CDR1 is GTSNPN and CDR2 SVGIG (reference sequence). Trimming cost V 8 bases and J 4 bases; bases outside gene matches: 3. The CDR3 spells CAQGQGATEAFF. The DNA for the CDR3 is TGTGCCCAAGGACAGGGGGCCACTGAAGCTTTCTTT.

The CDR3 DNA reads TGTGCCAGTACCCCGGCCCGGACAGAAAACGCCGGGGAGCTGTTTTTT. The encoded protein is CASTPARTENAGELFF. V usage is TRBV19 and J usage is TRBJ2-2; D possibly corresponds to TRBD1 (6 bases). The CDR3 is 16 amino acids. V lost 7 bases and J lost 6, with 21 bases in between. The germline gives CDR1 LNHDA, CDR2 SQIVND (reference sequence).

The table lists this clone with a few counts. The genes are TRBV6-1 and TRBJ2-7; D is possibly TRBD2 (5 bases). Between the trimmed V and J ends, which lost 10 bases and 2 bases, there was a span of 18 bases. This CDR3 region has 14 residues. The germline V gene has CDR1 MNHNS and CDR2 SASEGT. The DNA of the CDR3 is TGTGCCATCACAACGGGGAGACAAACCTACGAGCAGTACTTC. Amino acids: CAITTGRQTYEQYF.

The rearrangement uses TRBV14 and TRBJ2-4, with D tentatively TRBD2 (6 bases). V lost 5 bases and J lost 7, with 12 bases in between. Germline V gene data show CDR1 as SGHDN and CDR2 as FVKESK. This CDR3 region has 13 residues. Written as DNA, the CDR3 is TGTGCCAGCAGCGGCGGGGCGCGGAACATTCAGTACTTC. Its translation is CASSGGARNIQYF. The whole variable domain, remainder taken from reference TRBV14 and TRBJ2-4, is EAGVTQFPSHSVIEKGQTVTLRCDPISGHDNLYWYRRVMGKEIKFLLHFVKESKQDESGMPNNRFLAERTGGTYSTLKVQPAELEDSGVYFCASSGGARNIQYFGAGTRLSVL.